This TCR beta chain was identified in a study of CD8 T cells in ankylosing spondylitis. Study-level points and caveats: Ankylosing spondylitis blood seemed to carry a telltale TCR beta motif made of eight highly homologous variants. There was reportedly significant enrichment of clones that were disease-linked in matched ankylosing spondylitis synovial fluid. Prior work had noted some motif variants in reactive arthritis blood and synovial fluid.

Libraries of TCR beta came from quantitative 5'-RACE with molecular barcodes. Each CDR3 protein gets one entry after TCRdb re-called the 5' RACE reads with MiXCR. Among 150,000 or so distinct CDR3 sequences listed, just over 9.5% were seen once. There are a few counts of this clonotype. Its antigen remains unknown. The CDR3 contains 14 residues. Germline CDR1 is SGHDN and CDR2 is FVKESK. Trimming removed 1 base from V and 5 bases from J, with 11 bases in between. The TCR comes from a female donor with ankylosing spondylitis or in good health (not recorded which). The sequenced material came from blood, either unsorted or a sorted T cell fraction (not recorded which). This sequence joins TRBV14 and TRBJ2-5; D ambiguous. The CDR3 loop is CASSQGKGWETQYF. Written as DNA, the CDR3 is TGTGCCAGCAGCCAAGGCAAAGGGTGGGAGACCCAGTACTTC.